Listed here is a single TCR beta chain. Its antigen remains unidentified. Base quality data are lacking; no much larger clone is found one base away. The data stem from a study of blood T cell repertoires in COVID-19 (dated by TCRdb to about 2020). In terms of the full investigation: Collaborator samples came from the United States, Italy and Spain and covered acute and convalescent phases of COVID-19. Deeply sampled blood TCRbeta repertoires from subjects exposed to, actively infected with, or recovered from COVID-19 were included in the dataset. The repertoires were made available in a free public database intended to serve as a resource for research on the immune response to SARS-CoV-2. The prospective study material was composed of cDNA or gDNA derived from T cells, B-cell-depleted T cells, or PBMCs. A de-identified subject ID, COVID-19 status, age in years and sex were almost always included in the sample metadata. Where available, HLA class I and class II types were taken from metadata supplied by the sample provider and were not determined by assay-based typing. The samples were drawn from two sources: the first 160 participants of the ongoing ImmuneRACE study, and fewer than 1,500 subjects contributed by 6 global collaborators.

The immunoSEQ Assay, a bias-controlled multiplex PCR, was used to amplify TCRbeta CDR3 regions from genomic DNA. The original pipeline was this. The number of nucleated cells in each sample was estimated from the amplification of reference gene primers within the assay. To quantify the absolute abundance of each unique TCRbeta CDR3 rearrangement, sequence reads were collapsed and filtered. Productive Simpson clonality was computed per sample as the square root of Simpson's diversity index over productive rearrangements. TCRdb retrieved this table from immuneACCESS and kept in-frame rearrangements only. Not all clones are present; in checked studies, unresolved V genes account for under half, and no reason is known for the remainder. The DNA was the basis for D and trimming; V, J and clone size are from that table. The sample table records fewer than 250,000 clones; 88% of these occur just once. The top ten constitute over 1.5% of the sample.

Each collaborating institution followed its own protocols to collect whole blood in K2EDTA tubes. Collaborator samples were shipped for TCRbeta analysis as frozen whole blood, isolated PBMCs, or DNA extracted from either sample type. Beyond this particular receptor, the publication reports: Clinical and demographic metadata were provided uncurated, with the amount varying by source and participant.

Inclusive of the bounding cysteine and phenylalanine, the CDR3 is 15 residues long. This entry keeps only the CDR3 DNA: 45 bases, framed from base 1. The junction carries 16 bases between V and J, which are trimmed by 6 bases and 4 bases respectively. Reading the germline V gene (reference sequence) gives CDR1 MNHEY and CDR2 SMNVEV. The TCR originated in a man aged 65 to 79 with acute or convalescent COVID-19. The chain links TRBV27 with TRBJ2-1; no confident D gene assignment can be made. Sequencing was carried out using peripheral blood. This receptor carries the CDR3 CASRTTPAYYNEQFF. The DNA sequence reads TGTGCCAGCAGGACAACCCCAGCCTATTACAATGAGCAGTTCTTC.